This T cell receptor (beta chain) was captured in a study of T cells after yellow fever vaccination. This clonotype was detected many times. The CDR3 has 15 residues. V lost 5 bases to trimming and J lost 8 bases; unmatched junction nucleotides: 10. TCRdb itself ran the 5' RACE reads through MiXCR, one entry per CDR3 protein. The sample has roughly 340,000 distinct CDR3 sequences, about 9.5% seen once. This receptor was taken from a man younger than 35 who received the YFV17D yellow fever vaccine. The genes are TRBV12-3 or TRBV12-4 and TRBJ2-5; 11 bases agree with TRBD2. Specimen: PBMCs, collected on the day of the first yellow fever vaccination. In DNA, the CDR3 is TGTGCCAGCAGTCCCGTCCTAGCGGGGGGCCGAACCCAGTACTTC. This encodes CASSPVLAGGRTQYF.